Listed below are T cell receptor beta chains from one sample, sequenced in a study of T cells in localized non-small cell lung cancer. Produced via immunoSEQ multiplex PCR; TCRdb's table is partial and in-frame only. Here the sample spans under 2,500 clones, nearly 25% being singletons. The source material was lung tumor tissue, sampled before any cancer treatment. These TCRs come from a woman aged 40 to 75 with stage II squamous cell lung carcinoma. The CDR3 runs from the conserved cysteine through the conserved F or W. D genes are given only for firm matches. Expanded clones get a size class; other rows say once, few or many, or leave the size out.

D gene | clone size | J gene | V gene | CDR3 DNA | CDR3 protein
. | . | TRBJ1-2 | TRBV30 | TGTGCCTGGAGCCACGGGGGGCGGGACGCCTATGGCTACACCTTC | CAWSHGGRDAYGYTF
TRBD2 | few | TRBJ2-3 | TRBV5-8 | TGTGCCAGCAGCTTAGCGGGGGCAGATACGCAGTATTTT | CASSLAGADTQYF
TRBD2 | . | TRBJ2-3 | TRBV18 | TGTGCCAGCTCAGGACTAGCCTCTAGCACAGATACGCAGTATTTT | CASSGLASSTDTQYF
TRBD2 | medium-sized | TRBJ2-2 | TRBV11-3 | TGTGCCAGCAGTCGTACTAGCGGCCTATACACCGGGGAGCTGTTTTTT | CASSRTSGLYTGELFF
. | . | TRBJ2-7 | TRBV1 | TGCGCCAGCAGCCAAGAGGCGGAAAGGGAGCAGTACTTC | CASSQEAEREQYF
. | . | TRBJ1-1 | TRBV18 | TGTGCCAGCTCACTCGGGAGGGGGAACACTGAAGCTTTCTTT | CASSLGRGNTEAFF
TRBD1 | medium-sized | TRBJ2-7 | TRBV9 | TGTGCCAGCAGCTTCCCAACCGACAGGGAAACGACCTACGAGCAGTACTTC | CASSFPTDRETTYEQYF
TRBD2 | medium-sized | TRBJ2-3 | TRBV11-3 | TGTGCCAGCAGCCACGCTTGGCGGGGACTAGCGACCCCCGATACGCAGTATTTT | CASSHAWRGLATPDTQYF
TRBD1 | few | TRBJ1-2 | TRBV9 | TGTGCCAGCAGCGTCACCGGGACAGTGGGTGGCTACACCTTC | CASSVTGTVGGYTF
. | . | TRBJ2-6 | TRBV19 | TGTGCCAGTAGACCCACGGGGGGCCACTCTGGGGCCAACGTCCTGACTTTC | CASRPTGGHSGANVLTF